Presented here are 24 T cell receptor beta chains from one specimen sequenced in a study of T cells in Graves' hyperthyroidism and ophthalmopathy. TCR beta CDR3 region amplification was performed from RNA transcripts. The TCR CDR3 was amplified in a first-round RT-PCR using the HTBI primer set. TCRdb fed the multiplex PCR reads into MiXCR, producing one record per CDR3 protein. The sample carries under 350,000 distinct CDR3 sequences, approximately 17% recorded once. Sequenced material: blood. These receptors were obtained from a woman aged 60 to 75 with Graves' ophthalmopathy.

The sample holds many counts of this clonotype. The chain recombines TRBV7-3 with TRBJ1-6, with D unclear. Per the germline V gene, CDR1 is SGHTA and CDR2 is FQGTGA. The CDR3 sequence is 13 residues long. V was trimmed by 2 bases and J by 7 bases, leaving 6 bases between them. The CDR3 sequence: CASSLDQNSPLHF. In nucleotides, the CDR3 is TGTGCCAGCAGCTTAGACCAAAATTCACCCCTCCACTTT.

This clonotype was observed many times. CDR3: CASSGPSAGANQPQHF. The CDR3 bases are TGTGCCAGCAGTGGACCCTCGGCAGGAGCCAATCAGCCCCAGCATTTT. V is TRBV6-1 and J is TRBJ1-5, with D hard to call. Germline-derived CDR1 and CDR2 are MNHNS and SASEGT. CDR3 length: 16 amino acids. Trimming cost V 4 bases and J 3 bases, with 16 bases left between them.

This clonotype was detected ten times or more. V is TRBV6-1 and J is TRBJ2-7; TRBD1 or TRBD2 may be the D gene (5 bases each). The V and J ends lost 6 bases and 3 bases respectively, with 9 bases between them. The V gene's germline CDR1 is MNHNS and CDR2 SASEGT. This CDR3 comprises 12 residues. Here the CDR3 DNA reads TGTGCCAGCAGCGGGACCCGCTACGAGCAGTACTTC. This codes for CASSGTRYEQYF.

This clonotype was counted many times. The rearrangement joins TRBV20-1 to TRBJ1-1; D unresolved. V lost 8 bases to trimming and J lost 4 bases, with 14 bases between them. The CDR3 spans 12 residues. The germline CDR1 and CDR2 sequences are DFQATT and SNEGSKA (reference sequence). CDR3 amino acids: CSTNTWATEAFF. In DNA, the CDR3 is TGCAGTACAAATACGTGGGCCACTGAAGCTTTCTTT.

Ten or more counts support this clonotype. The CDR3 loop reads CASSDPGTGRETQYF. For the CDR3, the DNA is TGTGCCAGCAGCGATCCCGGGACAGGGAGAGAGACCCAGTACTTC. This chain links TRBV27 with TRBJ2-5; 9 nucleotides align to TRBD1. The germline CDR1 and CDR2 sequences are MNHEY and SMNVEV (reference sequence). The V segment lost 6 bases and the J segment 4 bases; nucleotides outside the gene matches: 9. This CDR3 comprises 15 residues.

This clonotype was detected many times. The V gene is TRBV28, the J gene TRBJ1-6; 10 bases align to TRBD1. There are 20 residues in the CDR3. With 5 bases clipped from V and 7 bases from J, the junction kept 20 bases outside the gene matches. Germline V gene sequence: CDR1 MDHEN, CDR2 SYDVKM. The CDR3 DNA follows: TGTGCCAGCAGTCCAACATTTCCCGACAGGGGGCCCTTCAGCAATTCACCCCTCCACTTT. Protein sequence: CASSPTFPDRGPFSNSPLHF.

The chain combines TRBV14 with TRBJ1-1; 8 bases agree with TRBD1. Germline assignment: CDR1 SGHDN and CDR2 FVKESK. J lost 4 bases, V lost 6 bases, and 4 bases had no gene match. The CDR3 is 13 residues long. CDR3 DNA sequence: TGTGCCAGCAGTCGGGACAGGATCACTGAAGCTTTCTTT. It is translated as CASSRDRITEAFF.

As regards this clonotype: At one end, the junction sequence differs from germline, possibly due to a read error. The V and J genes are TRBV4-1 and TRBJ2-2; TRBD2 matches 10 bases. CDR1 MGHRA and CDR2 YSYEKL come from the germline V gene. The CDR3 contains 16 residues. For the CDR3, the DNA is TGCGCCAGCACCCAAAGCGGGGGGGCCGACACCGGGGAGCTGTTTTTT. Amino acid sequence: CASTQSGGADTGELFF.

The rearrangement uses TRBV6-2 or TRBV6-3 and TRBJ1-5, with D possibly matching TRBD1 (5 bases). Trimming shortened V by 7 bases and J by 1 base, and 17 bases separated the two germline ends. Germline assignment: CDR1 MNHEY and CDR2 SVGEGT. The CDR3 is 16 amino acids. This CDR3 reads CASTRTSSGSNQPQHF. The CDR3 region has the DNA TGTGCCAGCACCCGGACAAGTTCAGGGAGCAATCAGCCCCAGCATTTT.

The V gene is TRBV7-3, the J gene TRBJ2-1; D is tentatively TRBD1 or TRBD2 (6 bases each). V lost 5 bases, J lost 12 bases, and 23 bases lay in between. The CDR3 spans 15 residues. Germline-derived CDR1 and CDR2 are SGHTA and FQGTGA. CDR3 DNA sequence: TGTGCCAGCAGCCCAGACAACCTAGGGGGGAAAGGGCAGTTCTTC. Amino acid sequence: CASSPDNLGGKGQFF.

This clonotype was counted at least ten times. This chain links TRBV27 with TRBJ2-7; tentative D call: TRBD1 (6 bases). V lost 0 bases and J lost 3, with 15 bases in between. Germline CDR1 and CDR2: MNHEY and SMNVEV (reference sequence). This CDR3 contains 16 residues. CDR3 residues: CASSLSDRTYSYEQYF. CDR3 DNA sequence: TGTGCCAGCAGTTTATCTGACAGGACTTATAGCTACGAGCAGTACTTC.

This clonotype came up many times. The V gene is TRBV28, the J gene TRBJ2-7; TRBD1 might be the D (6 bases). CDR1 and CDR2 (germline): MDHEN, SYDVKM. There are 14 residues in the CDR3. V was cut by 5 bases and J by 6 bases, with 17 bases left in between. The CDR3 nucleotides are TGTGCCAGCAGTCCGCCCATGGGACACACCGAGCAGTACTTC. Its protein is CASSPPMGHTEQYF. Looking up the rest from reference TRBV28 and TRBJ2-7 gives the full variable domain: DVKVTQSSRYLVKRTGEKVFLECVQDMDHENMFWYRQDPGLGLRLIYFSYDVKMKEKGDIPEGYSVSREKKERFSLILESASTNQTSMYLCASSPPMGHTEQYFGPGTRLTVT.

This clonotype was seen repeatedly, ten times or more. The V gene is TRBV7-8, the J gene TRBJ2-5, with D perhaps TRBD1 or TRBD2 (6 bases each). CDR3 length: 16 amino acids. Germline values: CDR1 SGHVS, CDR2 FQNEAQ. V was clipped by 0 bases and J by 5 bases, with 16 bases between them. CDR3 sequence (DNA): TGTGCCAGCAGCTTAGCGAGGGGGGCGAGGGCTGAGACCCAGTACTTC. The encoded protein is CASSLARGARAETQYF. The whole variable domain, remainder taken from reference TRBV7-8 and TRBJ2-5, is GAGVSQSPRYKVAKRGQDVALRCDPISGHVSLFWYQQALGQGPEFLTYFQNEAQLDKSGLPSDRFFAERPEGSVSTLKIQRTQQEDSAVYLCASSLARGARAETQYFGPGTRLLVL.

In this sample, this clonotype turned up many times. This chain joins TRBV6-5 and TRBJ2-3; D gene uncertain. Trimming removed 0 bases at V and 0 bases at J, with 10 bases between. Germline lookup yields CDR1 MNHEY and CDR2 SVGAGI. There are 16 residues in the CDR3. The CDR3 is CASSYSRETSTDTQYF. CDR3 DNA sequence: TGTGCCAGCAGTTACTCAAGGGAAACGAGCACAGATACGCAGTATTTT.

This clonotype has a single count. This chain's CDR3 is CASSIARSGQETQYF. Here the CDR3 DNA reads TGTGCCAGTAGTATAGCGAGGTCGGGACAAGAGACCCAGTACTTC. The chain recombines TRBV19 with TRBJ2-5; tentative D call: TRBD2 (5 bases). This CDR3 has 15 residues. The germline gives CDR1 LNHDA, CDR2 SQIVND (reference sequence). Between the trimmed V and J ends, which lost 1 base and 2 bases, there was a span of 11 bases.

Points on this clonotype: Likely a read error: the CDR3 ends without its conserved phenylalanine or tryptophan. Here the CDR3 DNA reads TGTGCCAGCAGTTACCCGGGGAGGAAGACCCAGTACCTC. This codes for CASSYPGRKTQYL. The rearrangement links TRBV6-5 to TRBJ2-5; D might be TRBD2 (6 bases). V was clipped by 2 bases and J by 6 bases, with 10 bases between them. CDR3 length: 13 residues. In germline, CDR1 is MNHEY, CDR2 SVGAGI.

The V call is TRBV14, the J call TRBJ2-5; TRBD2 matches at 8 bases. Germline trimming cut 5 bases from V and 0 bases from J; bases unmatched to any gene: 8. This CDR3 is 16 amino acids long. CDR1 SGHDN and CDR2 FVKESK come from the germline V gene. The CDR3: CASSASGSAYQETQYF. The DNA for the CDR3 is TGTGCCAGCAGCGCCAGCGGGAGCGCGTACCAAGAGACCCAGTACTTC.

This clonotype was counted between two and nine times. The genes are TRBV6-2 or TRBV6-3 and TRBJ2-7; weak D call: TRBD2 (6 bases). Trimming removed 4 bases at V and 4 bases at J, with 20 bases between. CDR1 and CDR2 from the germline V gene are MNHEY and SVGEGT. The CDR3 has 16 amino acids. CDR3 sequence reads: CASSLGLPGHKYEQYF. CDR3 coding DNA: TGTGCCAGCAGTTTGGGACTCCCCGGACACAAATACGAGCAGTACTTC.

The chain combines TRBV30 with TRBJ1-5; D is unresolved. Trimming cost V 0 bases and J 6 bases, with 15 bases left between them. CDR3 length: 15 residues. Germline V gene sequence: CDR1 GTSNPN, CDR2 SVGIG (reference sequence). The CDR3 loop is CAWSVGLSGGQPQHF. CDR3 DNA: TGTGCCTGGAGTGTAGGGTTGAGTGGTGGTCAGCCCCAGCATTTT. The variable domain in full, with the rest retrieved from reference TRBV30 and TRBJ1-5, is SQTIHQWPATLVQPVGSPLSLECTVEGTSNPNLYWYRQAAGRGLQLLFYSVGIGQISSEVPQNLSASRPQDRQFILSSKKLLLSDSGFYLCAWSVGLSGGQPQHFGDGTRLSIL.

This clonotype was detected many times. The chain employs TRBV20-1 and TRBJ1-3; tentatively, D is TRBD1 (5 bases). The CDR3 spans 15 residues. V was shortened by 6 bases and J by 0 bases, with 15 bases between the two germline ends. Germline CDR1 and CDR2: DFQATT and SNEGSKA (reference sequence). CDR3: CSAGDVRNSGNTIYF. CDR3 coding DNA: TGCAGTGCCGGGGACGTTCGAAACTCTGGAAACACCATATATTTT.

The genes are TRBV12-3 or TRBV12-4 and TRBJ1-2, with 8 bases aligning to TRBD1. V lost 6 bases and J lost 5; bases outside the gene matches: 5. This CDR3 has 13 residues. The CDR3 bases are TGTGCCAGCAGGACAGGGGAGAAATATGGCTACACCTTC. Its translation is CASRTGEKYGYTF.

This clonotype was recorded many times. The CDR3 here is CATSDGGQGSGGYTF. The CDR3 bases are TGTGCCACCAGTGATGGCGGACAGGGGTCGGGTGGCTACACCTTC. The rearrangement joins TRBV24-1 to TRBJ1-2; 9 bases are a match to TRBD1. The CDR3 sequence is 15 residues long. With 3 bases clipped from V and 7 bases from J, the junction kept 8 bases outside the gene matches. Germline CDR1 reads KGHDR; CDR2 reads SFDVKD.

This clonotype was seen many times. V is TRBV4-3 and J is TRBJ2-5, with a tentative D call TRBD2 (5 bases). There are 15 residues in the CDR3. The V end lost 1 base, the J end lost 7 bases, and 16 bases lay between the germline ends. Germline assignment: CDR1 LGHNA and CDR2 YSLEER. The CDR3, as DNA: TGCGCCAGCAGCCAAGGTCGGACTGCGGTGGGGACCCAGTACTTC. The encoded protein is CASSQGRTAVGTQYF.

This clonotype was seen more than once but under ten times. The CDR3 here is CSARPTGKKDYGYTF. CDR3 nucleotide sequence: TGCAGTGCTAGACCAACAGGGAAGAAGGACTATGGCTACACCTTC. The V gene is TRBV20-1, the J gene TRBJ1-2; possible D gene TRBD1, 6 bases. The CDR3 extends over 15 amino acids. The germline V gene has CDR1 DFQATT and CDR2 SNEGSKA (reference sequence). The germline V and J ends were trimmed by 2 bases and 3 bases, with 16 bases remaining between them.